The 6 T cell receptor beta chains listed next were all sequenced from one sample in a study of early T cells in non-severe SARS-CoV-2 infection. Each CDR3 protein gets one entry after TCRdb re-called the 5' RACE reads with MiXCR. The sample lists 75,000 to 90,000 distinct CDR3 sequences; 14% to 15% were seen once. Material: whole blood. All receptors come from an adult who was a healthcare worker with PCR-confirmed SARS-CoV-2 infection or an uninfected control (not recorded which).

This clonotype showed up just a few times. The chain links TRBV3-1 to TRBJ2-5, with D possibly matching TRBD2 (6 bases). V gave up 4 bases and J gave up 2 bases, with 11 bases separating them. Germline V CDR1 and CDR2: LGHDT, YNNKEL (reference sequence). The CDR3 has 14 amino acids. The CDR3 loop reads CASSPGTSQETQYF. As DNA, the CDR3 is TGTGCCAGCAGCCCCGGGACTTCTCAAGAGACCCAGTACTTC.

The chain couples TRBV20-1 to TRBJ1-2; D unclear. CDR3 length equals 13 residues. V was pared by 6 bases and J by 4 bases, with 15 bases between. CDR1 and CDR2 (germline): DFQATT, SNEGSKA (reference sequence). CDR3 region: CSASGGLGYGYTF. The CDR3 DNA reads TGCAGTGCATCGGGAGGGCTGGGCTATGGCTACACCTTC.

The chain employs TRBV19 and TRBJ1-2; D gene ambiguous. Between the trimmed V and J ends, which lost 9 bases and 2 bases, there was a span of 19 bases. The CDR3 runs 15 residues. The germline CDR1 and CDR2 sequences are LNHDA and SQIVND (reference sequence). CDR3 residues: CASSLSRTTNYGYTF. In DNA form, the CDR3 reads TGTGCCAGCTCCCTGTCCCGGACGACAAACTATGGCTACACCTTC.

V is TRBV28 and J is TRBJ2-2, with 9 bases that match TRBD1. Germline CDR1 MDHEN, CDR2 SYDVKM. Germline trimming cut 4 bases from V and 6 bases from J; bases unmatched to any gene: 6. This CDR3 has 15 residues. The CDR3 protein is CASSSAGQGSGELFF. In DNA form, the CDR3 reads TGTGCCAGCAGTTCCGCGGGACAGGGTTCCGGGGAGCTGTTTTTT. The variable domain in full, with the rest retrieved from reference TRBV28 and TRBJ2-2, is DVKVTQSSRYLVKRTGEKVFLECVQDMDHENMFWYRQDPGLGLRLIYFSYDVKMKEKGDIPEGYSVSREKKERFSLILESASTNQTSMYLCASSSAGQGSGELFFGEGSRLTVL.

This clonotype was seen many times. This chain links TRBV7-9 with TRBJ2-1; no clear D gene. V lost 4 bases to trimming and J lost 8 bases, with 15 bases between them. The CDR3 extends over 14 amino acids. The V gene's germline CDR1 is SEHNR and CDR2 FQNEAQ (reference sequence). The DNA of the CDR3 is TGTGCCAGCAGCTCCCGACTCGTATTCTATGAGCAGTTCTTC. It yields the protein CASSSRLVFYEQFF.

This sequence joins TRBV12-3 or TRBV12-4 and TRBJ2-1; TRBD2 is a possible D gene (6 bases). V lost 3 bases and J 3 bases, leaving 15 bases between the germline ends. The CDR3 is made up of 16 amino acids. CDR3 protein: CASSFSEGAGYNEQFF. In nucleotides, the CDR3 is TGTGCCAGCAGTTTTTCAGAGGGAGCGGGCTACAATGAGCAGTTCTTC.